The sequence of this TCR beta chain was determined in a study of vaccination and CD4 T cells after COVID-19. Background on the study: Between diagnosis and the drawing of post-COVID samples lay a median around 100 days (range 35 to 161).

Researchers used the Oncomine TCR Beta short-read assay to sequence DNA from cultured CD4+ T cells. Cultured CD4+ T cells were the source of extracted genomic DNA. TCRdb independently ran MiXCR on the PCR reads; one entry per CDR3 protein. The data contain around 14,000 distinct CDR3 sequences, around 53% of them singletons. This CDR3 has 16 amino acids. Unmatched junction bases numbered 6, after V lost 5 bases and J lost 1 base. CDR1 is SGHNT, CDR2 YENEEA, per germline. This clonotype was seen a few times. Its cognate antigen is unknown. General study points: The median proportion of reactive clones detected only post-vaccination in convalescent patients was 85% to 90%.

Treatment indicated: roughly nine-day PBMC culture with coronavirus spike peptide pools or control peptides (ViraFEST assay). The chain employs TRBV11-3 and TRBJ2-5; 11 bases line up with TRBD2. The source of this sequence is a human donor who had recovered from COVID-19. Input material: CD4+ T cells from blood, cultured in vitro. Here the CDR3 DNA reads TGTGCCAGCAGCCCAGGACTAGCGGGTGGCCAAGAGACCCAGTACTTC. Translated: CASSPGLAGGQETQYF.